The clone carrying this T cell receptor (beta chain) was seen a few times. TCRdb reprocessed the RACE reads via MiXCR and lists one record per CDR3 protein. This table holds tens of thousands of distinct CDR3 sequences, more than 6.5% found once. Described time point: patch test 2, 6 weeks after DPC sensitization. Documented treatment: therapeutic diphenylcyclopropenone sensitization with weekly scalp DPC. This CDR3 has 16 residues. The germline V gene encodes CDR1 SGHVS and CDR2 FNYEAQ. V was cut by 1 base and J by 0 bases, with 10 bases left in between. These data come from a study of human T cells and chemical hapten exposure.

Sample: whole blood, taken in connection with sensitization to the hapten diphenylcyclopropenone (DPC). This clonotype was sampled from a woman between 25 and 40 years old with alopecia areata. Some clones in this sample may be carry-over from other donors' samples. V usage is TRBV7-6 and J usage is TRBJ1-3; no clear D gene. This CDR3 reads CASSLGQAYSGNTIYF. The CDR3, as DNA: TGTGCCAGCAGCTTAGGGCAGGCGTACTCTGGAAACACCATATATTTT.